This TCR beta chain is from a study of identical twins. Study outcomes and limitations: For cord blood, abundant beta clonotypes had fewer insertions, unlike memory repertoires, which showed none.

With no exceptions, donors were healthy Caucasians. This clonotype was detected only a few times. Antigen: not known. After template switching added a universal primer site, the resulting cDNA carried unique molecular identifiers. TCRdb redid the calling of the 5' RACE reads with MiXCR, one entry per CDR3 protein. The data show a few hundred thousand distinct CDR3 sequences, with roughly an eighth seen just once and just over 7% held by the top ten. The CDR3 has 14 residues. CDR1 and CDR2 from the germline V gene are DFQATT and SNEGSKA (reference sequence). Trimming pared 1 base from V and 2 bases from J, leaving 11 bases between. This sample was shared with a second study, whose subject was yellow fever vaccine responses in identical twins. That paper adds: Reports say the vaccine T cell response in twins looked partly convergent and partly personalized.

What was sequenced was CD8+ T cells sorted from blood. The V gene is TRBV20-1, the J gene TRBJ2-5, with D maybe TRBD1 (5 bases). The clonotype was recovered from a young woman in good health. The CDR3 loop is CSARVGAPQETQYF. CDR3 nucleotide sequence: TGCAGTGCTAGAGTAGGGGCGCCGCAAGAGACCCAGTACTTC.